The 22 T cell receptor beta chains below all came from one sample that was sequenced in a study of T-cell reconstitution after alpha-beta-depleted transplantation in children. This sample's TCRbeta library carried unique molecular identifier barcodes. Each CDR3 protein is one row after TCRdb ran MiXCR on the PCR reads. The sample consists of about 440,000 distinct CDR3 sequences, around 46% of them appearing once. The input for sequencing was PBMCs, taken before TCRalphabeta/CD19-depleted stem cell transplant. Source of these receptors: a girl aged 2 to 9 with aplastic anemia, due to receive a stem cell transplant.

The J gene is TRBJ1-2, the V gene TRBV29-1; D gene unclear. Germline V gene data show CDR1 as SQVTM and CDR2 as ANQGSEA. Between the trimmed V and J ends, which lost 5 bases and 6 bases, there was a span of 16 bases. The CDR3 sequence is 13 residues long. CDR3 sequence: CSVSLGLDNGYTF. The CDR3 DNA follows: TGCAGCGTTTCTTTAGGACTAGATAATGGCTACACCTTC.

This clonotype was found once. The chain is built from TRBV19 and TRBJ2-7; 8 bases align to TRBD1. Trimming cost V 7 bases and J 1 base; bases outside gene matches: 6. Germline V gene lookup returns CDR1 LNHDA and CDR2 SQIVND (reference sequence). The CDR3 is 14 amino acids. CDR3: CASNDGQGSYEQYF. CDR3 DNA sequence: TGTGCCAGTAACGACGGACAGGGATCCTACGAGCAGTACTTC.

The chain carries TRBV20-1 and TRBJ2-2; D possibly corresponds to TRBD1 (5 bases). V lost 6 bases to trimming and J lost 9 bases, with 14 bases between them. The CDR3 is 12 residues long. In germline, CDR1 is DFQATT, CDR2 SNEGSKA (reference sequence). The CDR3 loop is CSAPRGPRELFF. In DNA, the CDR3 is TGCAGTGCCCCTAGGGGTCCCCGGGAGCTGTTTTTT.

J is TRBJ2-1 and V is TRBV20-1; TRBD1 aligns across 10 bases. The V and J ends lost 6 bases and 6 bases, in that order; junction bases with no gene match: 8. This CDR3 contains 14 residues. Germline-derived CDR1 and CDR2 are DFQATT and SNEGSKA (reference sequence). This chain's CDR3 is CSAYGTGVFNEQFF. The CDR3, as DNA: TGCAGTGCCTACGGGACAGGGGTGTTCAATGAGCAGTTCTTC.

Written as DNA, the CDR3 is TGTGCCAGCAGCACCTGGGACAGGGATCCCGGGGAGCTGTTTTTT. Amino acid sequence: CASSTWDRDPGELFF. This rearrangement joins TRBV7-9 to TRBJ2-2, with TRBD1 identical over 9 bases. The trim removed 5 bases at V and 6 bases at J, leaving 7 bases unmatched. From germline, CDR1 is SEHNR and CDR2 FQNEAQ (reference sequence). The CDR3 is made up of 15 amino acids.

This clonotype was found a few times. V is TRBV27 and J is TRBJ2-6; the match to TRBD1 covers 9 bases. CDR3 size: 17 residues. Germline V gene lookup returns CDR1 MNHEY and CDR2 SMNVEV (reference sequence). The V segment lost 5 bases and the J segment 1 base; nucleotides outside the gene matches: 6. CDR3 DNA sequence: TGTGCCAGCAGTCCCCGGGACAGGGCTTCTGGGGCCAACGTCCTGACTTTC. Residues: CASSPRDRASGANVLTF.

This clonotype turned up a few times. V is TRBV20-1 and J is TRBJ1-2, with 11 bases aligning to TRBD1. The germline gives CDR1 DFQATT, CDR2 SNEGSKA (reference sequence). The CDR3 runs 16 residues. The J segment lost 2 bases and the V segment lost 6 bases, leaving 11 bases of the junction unmatched. For the CDR3, the DNA is TGCAGTGCACCCGCAGGGGGGGACAGGGGGAACTATGGCTACACCTTC. Translating gives CSAPAGGDRGNYGYTF.

The gene calls are TRBV2 and TRBJ2-1; TRBD2 agrees at 7 bases. Per germline, CDR1 SNHLY and CDR2 FYNNEI. The CDR3 spans 18 residues. V lost 3 bases, J lost 0 bases, and 11 bases stayed unmatched. The CDR3 reads CASSEPVLAVSSYNEQFF. The DNA for the CDR3 is TGTGCCAGCAGTGAGCCGGTTCTAGCGGTGAGCTCCTACAATGAGCAGTTCTTC.

This clonotype was seen only once. The chain has TRBV4-1 and TRBJ2-5; 8 positions match TRBD2. The CDR3 consists of 18 residues. With V trimmed by 1 base and J by 5 bases, 15 bases remained unmatched. Germline values: CDR1 MGHRA, CDR2 YSYEKL. The CDR3 region has the DNA TGCGCCAGCAGCCAAGCTCCCAGGGGAGCGGGAGTACAGGAGACCCAGTACTTC. Protein: CASSQAPRGAGVQETQYF.

This clonotype was detected a few times. The CDR3 spells CASRSTSGTTGELFF. In DNA, the CDR3 is TGTGCCAGCAGATCGACTAGCGGAACCACCGGGGAGCTGTTTTTT. This chain connects TRBV25-1 to TRBJ2-2; TRBD2 matches at 9 bases. The CDR3 totals 15 residues. Unmatched junction bases numbered 6, after V lost 6 bases and J lost 4 bases. CDR1 is MGHDK and CDR2 is SYGVNS in the germline V gene. Together with reference TRBV25-1 and TRBJ2-2, the CDR3 gives the full variable domain: EADIYQTPRYLVIGTGKKITLECSQTMGHDKMYWYQQDPGMELHLIHYSYGVNSTEKGDLSSESTVSRIRTEHFPLTLESARPSHTSQYLCASRSTSGTTGELFFGEGSRLTVL.

This clonotype was seen once. This chain connects TRBV29-1 to TRBJ2-3; tentative D call: TRBD2 (6 bases). V lost 0 bases to trimming and J lost 2 bases, with 15 bases between them. Germline V CDR1 and CDR2: SQVTM, ANQGSEA. There are 16 residues in the CDR3. The CDR3: CSVEDGGAYYTDTQYF. CDR3 sequence (DNA): TGCAGCGTTGAAGATGGAGGGGCCTACTACACAGATACGCAGTATTTT.

The CDR3 sequence is CASSLLDRGEKLFF. The CDR3 DNA sequence: TGTGCCAGCAGTCTATTAGACAGGGGGGAAAAACTGTTTTTT. The chain is built from TRBV12-3 or TRBV12-4 and TRBJ1-4; 9 bases fit TRBD1. This CDR3 is 14 amino acids long. The V segment lost 5 bases and the J segment 8 bases; nucleotides outside the gene matches: 6.

This clonotype has a count of ten or more. The V and J genes are TRBV5-5 and TRBJ2-1; D is undetermined. Trimming removed 0 bases from V and 9 bases from J, with 13 bases in between. In germline, CDR1 is SGHKS, CDR2 YYEKEE (reference sequence). This CDR3 is built from 14 residues. CDR3 protein: CASSLDYTFPEQFF. The CDR3 nucleotides are TGTGCCAGCAGCTTGGATTATACGTTCCCTGAGCAGTTCTTC. Based on the CDR3 plus reference TRBV5-5 and TRBJ2-1, the full variable domain is DAGVTQSPTHLIKTRGQQVTLRCSPISGHKSVSWYQQVLGQGPQFIFQYYEKEERGRGNFPDRFSARQFPNYSSELNVNALLLGDSALYLCASSLDYTFPEQFFGPGTRLTVL.

This clonotype showed up just a few times. The chain joins TRBV11-2 to TRBJ2-7; 8 nucleotides line up with TRBD2. The CDR3 contains 14 residues. In germline, CDR1 is SGHAT, CDR2 FQNNGV. V lost 7 bases and J lost 5; bases outside the gene matches: 10. Here the CDR3 DNA reads TGTGCCAGCACACGTCCTAGCGGGTCCAACGAGCAGTACTTC. Protein: CASTRPSGSNEQYF.

This rearrangement joins TRBV5-1 to TRBJ2-3; tentatively, D is TRBD2 (5 bases). The CDR3 has 18 amino acids. Germline V gene sequence: CDR1 SGHRS, CDR2 YFSETQ. Trimming took off 0 bases at V and 2 bases at J, with 19 bases between the two ends. The DNA for the CDR3 is TGCGCCAGCAGCTTGGTAACCCATAGCGCTCTCACCACAGATACGCAGTATTTT. Protein product: CASSLVTHSALTTDTQYF.

CDR3 amino acids: CSARKPGLSSYEQYF. CDR3 in DNA: TGCAGTGCTAGAAAGCCAGGGTTGAGCTCCTACGAGCAGTACTTC. The chain carries TRBV20-1 and TRBJ2-7, with a possible D match to TRBD1 (5 bases). The CDR3 runs 15 residues. Trimming stripped 2 bases from V and 0 bases from J, with 14 bases between. CDR1 and CDR2 (germline): DFQATT, SNEGSKA (reference sequence).

V usage is TRBV29-1 and J usage is TRBJ2-7, with TRBD1 as a possible D gene (6 bases). Germline CDR1 SQVTM, CDR2 ANQGSEA. The CDR3 length is 11 residues. Trimming removed 5 bases from V and 5 bases from J, with 10 bases in between. The chain's CDR3 is CSVFTGNEQYF. The CDR3 DNA is TGCAGCGTTTTTACAGGGAACGAGCAGTACTTC.

The chain uses TRBV20-1 and TRBJ2-2; 11 bases align to TRBD2. The junction had 12 bases not matched to a gene; V was cut back by 5 bases and J by 7 bases. The germline gives CDR1 DFQATT, CDR2 SNEGSKA (reference sequence). This CDR3 comprises 16 residues. The CDR3, as DNA: TGCAGTGCTCGGAAGACTAGCGGGAAGGGTAACGGGGAGCTGTTTTTT. Its translation is CSARKTSGKGNGELFF.

The V and J genes are TRBV2 and TRBJ1-5; no firm D call. CDR3 length: 12 amino acids. Per germline, CDR1 SNHLY and CDR2 FYNNEI. The ends were cut back, 6 bases at V and 0 bases at J, with 3 bases in the middle. The CDR3 is CASRDSNQPQHF. CDR3 DNA: TGTGCCAGCAGGGATAGCAATCAGCCCCAGCATTTT.

This clonotype was counted ten times or more. In nucleotides, the CDR3 is TGCGCCAGCAGGCCCCGAGCGGGGGTAAACAATGAGCAGTTCTTC. Protein: CASRPRAGVNNEQFF. The chain has TRBV5-1 and TRBJ2-1; 8 nucleotides line up with TRBD2. V lost 5 bases and J lost 5; bases outside the gene matches: 9. Germline V gene data show CDR1 as SGHRS and CDR2 as YFSETQ. CDR3 length equals 15 residues.

J is TRBJ1-2 and V is TRBV6-5; 10 bases agree with TRBD1. CDR1 MNHEY and CDR2 SVGAGI come from the germline V gene. The CDR3 totals 18 residues. V shed 4 bases and J 0 bases; nucleotides not matched to a gene: 11. CDR3 loop: CASSSPRDRGLANYGYTF. Here the CDR3 DNA reads TGTGCCAGCAGTTCTCCCCGGGACAGGGGCCTTGCTAACTATGGCTACACCTTC.

The CDR3, as DNA: TGTGCCAGCAGTTTAAACAAGTGGGGCTACACCTTC. Translated: CASSLNKWGYTF. J is TRBJ1-2 and V is TRBV12-3 or TRBV12-4; D is ambiguous. V lost 2 bases and J lost 8, with 9 bases in between. CDR3 length: 12 amino acids.